The 30 T cell receptor beta chains in this list originate from one sample, sequenced in a study of cytomegalovirus exposure and HLA in healthy donors. Clones were sequenced by immunoSEQ multiplex PCR, and TCRdb holds only the in-frame ones, with some missing. The sample yields about 160,000 clones, approximately 86% seen once. Sequencing input: PBMCs. The receptor source for this set is a young woman in good health and CMV-seronegative.

The rearrangement uses TRBV6-5 and TRBJ1-2; 10 bases agree with TRBD1. Unmatched junction bases numbered 2, after V lost 5 bases and J lost 2 bases. CDR3 length: 14 residues. Germline lookup yields CDR1 MNHEY and CDR2 SVGAGI. The CDR3: CASSRDRGNYGYTF. The CDR3, as DNA: TGTGCCAGCAGTAGGGACAGGGGAAACTATGGCTACACCTTC.

This chain connects TRBV9 to TRBJ2-1, with TRBD1 matching over 8 bases. Germline CDR1 is SGDLS and CDR2 is YYNGEE. The CDR3 totals 15 residues. Trimming cost V 3 bases and J 1 base; bases outside gene matches: 3. This CDR3 reads CASSDQGASYNEQFF. In nucleotides, the CDR3 is TGTGCCAGCAGCGATCAGGGGGCGTCCTACAATGAGCAGTTCTTC.

This clone was counted ten times or more. The V and J genes are TRBV7-3 and TRBJ1-1; maybe TRBD1 (6 bases). Deletions cut 8 bases from V and 0 bases from J, with 13 bases between. Germline assignment: CDR1 SGHTA and CDR2 FQGTGA. The CDR3 runs to 14 residues. In DNA form, the CDR3 reads TGTGCCAGCGGACAGTTGGCCATGAACACTGAAGCTTTCTTT. This gives the protein CASGQLAMNTEAFF.

The chain employs TRBV2 and TRBJ2-7; 10 bases map to TRBD1. The germline V gene encodes CDR1 SNHLY and CDR2 FYNNEI. V dropped 1 base and J dropped 6; count of bases not matched to a gene: 6. This CDR3 is 15 amino acids long. Written as DNA, the CDR3 is TGTGCCAGCAGTGAAGGGACAGGGGGTTATATCGAGCAGTACTTC. Translation: CASSEGTGGYIEQYF.

The chain carries TRBV7-2 and TRBJ1-5; a possible D gene is TRBD1 (6 bases). This CDR3 has 14 amino acids. The V end was cut by 5 bases, the J end by 4 bases, with 12 bases between. Germline CDR1 and CDR2: SGHTA and FQGNSA. CDR3 nucleotides: TGTGCCAGCAGCCTTCGACAGGATAATCAGCCCCAGCATTTT. Residues: CASSLRQDNQPQHF.

The chain employs TRBV5-4 and TRBJ1-2, with D hard to call. Trimming left V 2 bases short and J 0 bases short, with 17 bases between. Germline CDR1 reads SGHNT; CDR2 reads YYREEE (reference sequence). The length of the CDR3 is 17 residues. For the CDR3, the DNA is TGTGCCAGCAGCTTACTACTGACTGGGAGGACTAACTATGGCTACACCTTC. Translating gives CASSLLLTGRTNYGYTF.

CDR3 coding DNA: TGCAGCGTTGCCCCTCGGACAGTCAACACTGAAGCTTTCTTT. Translation: CSVAPRTVNTEAFF. The rearrangement links TRBV29-1 to TRBJ1-1, with D perhaps TRBD1 (6 bases). This CDR3 is built from 14 residues. Germline loops: CDR1 SQVTM, CDR2 ANQGSEA. Trimming removed 4 bases from V and 2 bases from J, with 14 bases in between. The full variable domain, its missing parts supplied by reference TRBV29-1 and TRBJ1-1, is SAVISQKPSRDICQRGTSLTIQCQVDSQVTMMFWYRQQPGQSLTLIATANQGSEATYESGFVIDKFPISRPNLTFSTLTVSNMSPEDSSIYLCSVAPRTVNTEAFFGQGTRLTVV.

The chain combines TRBV11-2 with TRBJ2-7; the match to TRBD2 covers 9 bases. The germline CDR1 and CDR2 sequences are SGHAT and FQNNGV. This CDR3 is built from 17 residues. Trimming took 1 base from V and 0 from J; bases not matched to a gene: 7. The CDR3 DNA reads as TGTGCCAGCAGCTTAGGACGCGGGGGGGCAGTCTCCTACGAGCAGTACTTC. The encoded protein is CASSLGRGGAVSYEQYF.

This rearrangement joins TRBV2 to TRBJ1-1; the match to TRBD1 covers 12 bases. In germline, CDR1 is SNHLY, CDR2 FYNNEI. The CDR3 has 14 residues. With 7 bases clipped from V and 6 bases from J, the junction kept 6 bases outside the gene matches. The CDR3: CASTMGQGAAEAFF. CDR3 coding DNA: TGTGCCAGCACCATGGGACAGGGGGCGGCTGAAGCTTTCTTT.

The V gene is TRBV27, the J gene TRBJ1-1; D is uncertain. Germline V lookup: CDR1 MNHEY, CDR2 SMNVEV (reference sequence). V dropped 0 bases and J dropped 10 bases, with 12 bases sitting between them. The CDR3 covers 13 residues. The CDR3 DNA follows: TGTGCCAGCAGTTTATCAGGTTTCGCGGGAGCTTTCTTT. As protein: CASSLSGFAGAFF.

The J gene is TRBJ1-1, the V gene TRBV5-1, with D possibly TRBD1 on 5 matching bases. V gave up 4 bases and J gave up 4 bases, with 14 bases separating them. Per germline, CDR1 SGHRS and CDR2 YFSETQ. This CDR3 is 14 amino acids long. In nucleotides, the CDR3 is TGCGCCAGCAGCCACGGGACCGGGGGCACTGAAGCTTTCTTT. Its translation: CASSHGTGGTEAFF.

This clone has only one observation. The chain carries TRBV2 and TRBJ1-3; the D gene is possibly TRBD1 (5 bases). Germline-derived CDR1 and CDR2 are SNHLY and FYNNEI. V lost 4 bases and J lost 0, with 16 bases in between. The CDR3 spans 17 residues. The CDR3 DNA reads TGTGCCAGCAGTGGTGGGGGGACGGTGGTCTCTGGAAACACCATATATTTT. It specifies CASSGGGTVVSGNTIYF.

V is TRBV19 and J is TRBJ1-5; D call uncertain. This CDR3 comprises 13 residues. Trimming cost V 6 bases and J 4 bases, with 10 bases left between them. Germline V lookup: CDR1 LNHDA, CDR2 SQIVND (reference sequence). CDR3 loop: CASRQQVNQPQHF. The CDR3 coding sequence is TGTGCCAGTAGGCAGCAGGTTAATCAGCCCCAGCATTTT.

The CDR3 loop is CASSLADRVYEQYF. The CDR3, as DNA: TGTGCCAGCAGCTTAGCGGACAGGGTCTACGAGCAGTACTTC. The V and J genes are TRBV7-2 and TRBJ2-7; 8 positions agree with TRBD1. V lost 0 bases to trimming and J lost 3 bases; unmatched junction nucleotides: 1. CDR3 length: 14 amino acids. The germline gives CDR1 SGHTA, CDR2 FQGNSA.

The chain joins TRBV18 to TRBJ2-5; TRBD1 matches 12 bases. CDR1 is KGHSH, CDR2 LQKENI, per germline. With 5 bases clipped from V and 4 bases from J, the junction kept 5 bases outside the gene matches. This CDR3 has 15 residues. The CDR3: CASSNRDRGRETQYF. DNA of the CDR3: TGTGCCAGCTCAAACCGGGACAGGGGGCGAGAGACCCAGTACTTC.

This chain uses TRBV10-3 with TRBJ1-2, with 9 bases identical to TRBD1. V shed 3 bases and J 8 bases; nucleotides not matched to a gene: 7. The CDR3 spans 14 residues. From germline, CDR1 is ENHRY and CDR2 SYGVKD. As DNA, the CDR3 is TGTGCCATCAGTGAAACACAGGGGGCAGGAGGCTACACCTTC. It encodes CAISETQGAGGYTF.

The genes are TRBV7-6 and TRBJ2-2, with D unclear. V was cut by 5 bases and J by 1 base, with 8 bases left in between. Looked up from germline, CDR1 is SGHVS and CDR2 is FNYEAQ. CDR3 length: 14 amino acids. CDR3 DNA sequence: TGTGCCAGCAGCCCAAGCCTGAACACCGGGGAGCTGTTTTTT. Its translation: CASSPSLNTGELFF.

This clone appeared a single time. This chain joins TRBV2 and TRBJ1-1; TRBD1 aligns across 10 bases. CDR1 SNHLY and CDR2 FYNNEI come from the germline V gene. The trim removed 6 bases at V and 4 bases at J, leaving 8 bases unmatched. The CDR3 covers 15 residues. The CDR3: CASRPDRGRVTEAFF. CDR3 DNA sequence: TGTGCCAGCAGGCCCGACAGGGGGCGGGTCACTGAAGCTTTCTTT.

The chain is built from TRBV19 and TRBJ2-7, with TRBD1 as a possible D gene (6 bases). The CDR3 is made up of 13 amino acids. Between the trimmed V and J ends, which lost 4 bases and 5 bases, there was a span of 12 bases. Germline V gives CDR1 LNHDA, CDR2 SQIVND (reference sequence). CDR3 residues: CASSTTGFDEQYF. The CDR3 bases are TGTGCCAGTAGTACCACAGGGTTCGACGAGCAGTACTTC.

The rearrangement uses TRBV6-6 and TRBJ1-5; possible D gene TRBD1, 5 bases. V lost 5 bases, J lost 7 bases, and 15 bases lay in between. This CDR3 is built from 14 residues. Germline V gene data show CDR1 as MNHNY and CDR2 as SVGAGI (reference sequence). In nucleotides, the CDR3 is TGTGCCAGCAGTCCTGCGCGGGGGAGGCAGCCCCAGCATTTT. Translated: CASSPARGRQPQHF.

In its sample, this clone was seen once. The chain couples TRBV5-1 to TRBJ1-5, with 10 bases fitting TRBD1. The CDR3 has 15 residues. V dropped 4 bases and J dropped 1; count of bases not matched to a gene: 2. The germline V gene encodes CDR1 SGHRS and CDR2 YFSETQ. CDR3 protein: CASSKGQGSNQPQHF. The CDR3 DNA sequence: TGCGCCAGCAGCAAGGGACAGGGGAGCAATCAGCCCCAGCATTTT.

This sequence joins TRBV12-5 and TRBJ1-1; D perhaps matches TRBD1 (6 bases). V lost 6 bases, J lost 11 bases, and 16 bases lay in between. CDR1 and CDR2 (germline): LGHNT, FRNRAP. The CDR3 consists of 12 residues. CDR3 coding DNA: TGTGCTAGTGGAGATTACGGACAGACGGCTTTCTTT. This translates into CASGDYGQTAFF.

The rearrangement uses TRBV7-2 and TRBJ2-7; 8 bases are a match to TRBD2. Germline V lookup: CDR1 SGHTA, CDR2 FQGNSA. This CDR3 is 15 amino acids long. The V segment lost 3 bases and the J segment 6 bases; nucleotides outside the gene matches: 10. CDR3 in amino acids: CASSFSGTSEGEQYF. The CDR3, as DNA: TGTGCCAGCAGCTTTAGCGGGACCTCCGAAGGCGAGCAGTACTTC.

This rearrangement joins TRBV19 to TRBJ1-2, with TRBD1 matching 9 bases. Germline values: CDR1 LNHDA, CDR2 SQIVND (reference sequence). The CDR3 totals 15 residues. The V segment lost 4 bases and the J segment 4 bases; nucleotides outside the gene matches: 7. CDR3 DNA sequence: TGTGCCAGTAGTAACGGGAAGGGACAGGGCTATGGCTACACCTTC. It codes for CASSNGKGQGYGYTF.

V and J are TRBV10-1 and TRBJ2-7; 8 nucleotides match TRBD1. The germline V gene has CDR1 WNHNN and CDR2 SYGVQD (reference sequence). V lost 2 bases to trimming and J lost 7 bases; unmatched junction nucleotides: 10. This CDR3 is built from 15 residues. The CDR3 coding sequence is TGCGCCAGCAGTGAGCCCGAGACAGGGGTGGAAGAGCAGTACTTC. Residues: CASSEPETGVEEQYF.

This rearrangement joins TRBV18 to TRBJ1-1; D call uncertain. Trimming took 1 base from V and 1 from J, leaving 10 bases between them. The CDR3 consists of 15 residues. Germline values: CDR1 KGHSH, CDR2 LQKENI. The CDR3 bases are TGTGCCAGCTCACCACAACAGCCCCAGAACACTGAAGCTTTCTTT. Residues: CASSPQQPQNTEAFF. Using reference TRBV18 and TRBJ1-1 for the parts outside the CDR3, the full variable domain is NAGVMQNPRHLVRRRGQEARLRCSPMKGHSHVYWYRQLPEEGLKFMVYLQKENIIDESGMPKERFSAEFPKEGPSILRIQQVVRGDSAAYFCASSPQQPQNTEAFFGQGTRLTVV.

This chain connects TRBV30 to TRBJ1-5; weak D call: TRBD1 (5 bases). The V end lost 5 bases, the J end lost 4 bases, and 15 bases lay between the germline ends. CDR3 size: 14 residues. Germline V gene data show CDR1 as GTSNPN and CDR2 as SVGIG (reference sequence). This chain's CDR3 is CAWGASVGNQPQHF. In DNA form, the CDR3 reads TGTGCCTGGGGGGCCTCAGTAGGTAATCAGCCCCAGCATTTT.

This chain joins TRBV29-1 and TRBJ2-7; 8 nucleotides line up with TRBD1. This CDR3 comprises 12 residues. CDR1 and CDR2 (germline): SQVTM, ANQGSEA. V shed 6 bases and J 5 bases; nucleotides not matched to a gene: 6. CDR3 nucleotides: TGCAGCGTGGGGACAGGAGAGGACGAGCAGTACTTC. Its protein is CSVGTGEDEQYF.

The gene calls are TRBV6-5 and TRBJ2-3; 7 nucleotides align to TRBD2. The CDR3 spans 16 residues. V lost 2 bases to trimming and J lost 0 bases; unmatched junction nucleotides: 5. In germline, CDR1 is MNHEY, CDR2 SVGAGI. The CDR3 sequence is CASSYRGGGSTDTQYF. The CDR3 DNA follows: TGTGCCAGCAGTTACAGAGGCGGGGGAAGCACAGATACGCAGTATTTT.

The chain carries TRBV6-4 and TRBJ2-7; 9 nucleotides agree with TRBD2. V shed 4 bases, J shed 4 bases, and the junction held 11 bases outside the gene matches. CDR3 length: 16 residues. The germline CDR1 and CDR2 sequences are MRHNA and SNTAGT. The DNA of the CDR3 is TGTGCCAGCAGTGGTTGGGGTCTAGCGGGACCTTACGAGCAGTACTTC. Its protein is CASSGWGLAGPYEQYF.